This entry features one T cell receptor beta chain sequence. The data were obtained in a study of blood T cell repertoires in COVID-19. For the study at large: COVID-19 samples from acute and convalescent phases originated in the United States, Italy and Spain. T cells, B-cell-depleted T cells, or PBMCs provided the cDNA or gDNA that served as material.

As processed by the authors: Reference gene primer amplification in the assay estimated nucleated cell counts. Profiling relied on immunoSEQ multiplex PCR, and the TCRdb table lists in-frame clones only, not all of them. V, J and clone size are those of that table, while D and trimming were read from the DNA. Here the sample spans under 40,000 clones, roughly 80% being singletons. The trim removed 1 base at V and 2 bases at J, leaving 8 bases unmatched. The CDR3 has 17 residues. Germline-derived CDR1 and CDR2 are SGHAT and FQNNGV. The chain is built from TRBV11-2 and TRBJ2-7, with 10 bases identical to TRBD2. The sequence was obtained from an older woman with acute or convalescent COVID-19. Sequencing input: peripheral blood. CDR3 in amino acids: CASSLGRLAGPAYEQYF. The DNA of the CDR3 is TGTGCCAGCAGCTTAGGGAGACTAGCGGGTCCCGCCTACGAGCAGTACTTC. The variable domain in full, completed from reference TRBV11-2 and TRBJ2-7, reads EAGVAQSPRYKIIEKRQSVAFWCNPISGHATLYWYQQILGQGPKLLIQFQNNGVVDDSQLPKDRFSAERLKGVDSTLKIQPAKLEDSAVYLCASSLGRLAGPAYEQYFGPGTRLTVT.